These 17 T cell receptor beta chains share one sample of origin, sequenced in a study of CD8 T cells in Susac syndrome. Reverse transcription used roughly 0.5 to 1 ug RNA and random hexamers. TCRdb re-analysed the immunoSEQ multiplex PCR reads in MiXCR, keeping a single row per CDR3 protein. The sample lists about 190,000 distinct CDR3 sequences, 95% occurring once. Sequencing used CD4+ T cells from PBMCs. These receptors were collected from a human donor with Susac syndrome.

The rearrangement links TRBV11-1 to TRBJ2-5; TRBD1 matches 9 bases. Per the germline V gene, CDR1 is SGHAT and CDR2 is FQDESV (reference sequence). The trim removed 4 bases at V and 1 base at J, leaving 4 bases unmatched. This CDR3 contains 15 residues. The CDR3 bases are TGTGCCAGCAGCTCCCGGGACAGGGCCCAAGAGACCCAGTACTTC. It yields the protein CASSSRDRAQETQYF.

The chain is built from TRBV20-1 and TRBJ2-7; TRBD2 matches 9 bases. In germline, CDR1 is DFQATT, CDR2 SNEGSKA (reference sequence). J lost 3 bases, V lost 6 bases, and 6 bases had no gene match. This CDR3 has 13 amino acids. In nucleotides, the CDR3 is TGCAGTGCCGCGACTAGCGGAAACTACGAGCAGTACTTC. This encodes CSAATSGNYEQYF.

The CDR3 protein is CASSSTGADTQYF. CDR3 in DNA: TGTGCCAGCAGCTCCACAGGGGCAGATACGCAGTATTTT. The chain is built from TRBV7-9 and TRBJ2-3; 7 bases fit TRBD1. The trim removed 4 bases at V and 4 bases at J, leaving 2 bases unmatched. CDR1 SEHNR and CDR2 FQNEAQ come from the germline V gene (reference sequence). The CDR3 runs 13 residues. Looking up the rest from reference TRBV7-9 and TRBJ2-3 gives the full variable domain: DTGVSQNPRHKITKRGQNVTFRCDPISEHNRLYWYRQTLGQGPEFLTYFQNEAQLEKSRLLSDRFSAERPKGSFSTLEIQRTEQGDSAMYLCASSSTGADTQYFGPGTRLTVL.

The chain recombines TRBV5-5 with TRBJ1-5; 7 bases map to TRBD1. The trim removed 4 bases at V and 15 bases at J, leaving 22 bases unmatched. Germline-derived CDR1 and CDR2 are SGHKS and YYEKEE (reference sequence). CDR3 length: 16 residues. The CDR3: CASSPGQSIGVQGGHF. The CDR3 coding sequence is TGTGCCAGCAGCCCGGGACAGTCGATCGGGGTTCAAGGTGGGCATTTT.

This clonotype came up once. The gene calls are TRBV4-1 and TRBJ1-5; D is perhaps TRBD1 (5 bases). The CDR3 runs 15 residues. Germline lookup yields CDR1 MGHRA and CDR2 YSYEKL. The V end was cut by 1 base, the J end by 0 bases, with 7 bases between. The DNA of the CDR3 is TGCGCCAGCAGCCAAGGACAGTTTAGCAATCAGCCCCAGCATTTT. Protein product: CASSQGQFSNQPQHF.

This clonotype was observed a single time. The chain combines TRBV20-1 with TRBJ2-5; D gene unclear. The V gene lost 0 bases and the J gene lost 3 bases, with 8 bases spanning the gap. CDR1 is DFQATT and CDR2 is SNEGSKA in the germline V gene (reference sequence). CDR3 length equals 13 residues. The DNA for the CDR3 is TGCAGTGCTAGAGATCCCGGTAAAGAGACCCAGTACTTC. This translates into CSARDPGKETQYF.

The chain joins TRBV7-2 to TRBJ2-7, with TRBD1 matching 9 bases. Per germline, CDR1 SGHTA and CDR2 FQGNSA. The ends lost 5 bases at V and 7 bases at J; junction bases unmatched: 6. The CDR3 extends over 13 amino acids. Here the CDR3 reads CASSARQGGEQYF. In nucleotides, the CDR3 is TGTGCCAGCAGCGCCCGACAGGGGGGTGAGCAGTACTTC.

The gene calls are TRBV20-1 and TRBJ2-5; 11 positions agree with TRBD2. The germline V gene has CDR1 DFQATT and CDR2 SNEGSKA (reference sequence). The junction had 10 bases not matched to a gene; V was cut back by 6 bases and J by 7 bases. This CDR3 is built from 14 residues. CDR3 amino acids: CSALLAGGSRTQYF. CDR3 DNA sequence: TGCAGTGCCCTCCTAGCGGGGGGTTCTAGGACCCAGTACTTC.

The V call is TRBV7-2, the J call TRBJ2-1, with a tentative D call TRBD2 (6 bases). V dropped 1 base and J dropped 5 bases, with 9 bases sitting between them. The CDR3 sequence is 14 residues long. Germline-derived CDR1 and CDR2 are SGHTA and FQGNSA. The CDR3 is CASSLVAGNNEQFF. CDR3 in DNA: TGTGCCAGCAGCTTAGTCGCGGGGAACAATGAGCAGTTCTTC. The variable domain in full, with the rest retrieved from reference TRBV7-2 and TRBJ2-1, is GAGVSQSPSNKVTEKGKDVELRCDPISGHTALYWYRQSLGQGLEFLIYFQGNSAPDKSGLPSDRFSAERTGGSVSTLTIQRTQQEDSAVYLCASSLVAGNNEQFFGPGTRLTVL.

This clonotype was seen just once. CDR3 DNA: TGCGCCAGCAGCCTCCGACAGGGGGACACCGGGGAGCTGTTTTTT. Translated, it gives CASSLRQGDTGELFF. The rearrangement uses TRBV5-1 and TRBJ2-2, with 9 bases that match TRBD1. Germline trimming cut 4 bases from V and 3 bases from J; bases unmatched to any gene: 4. Per the germline V gene, CDR1 is SGHRS and CDR2 is YFSETQ. The CDR3 covers 15 residues.

The CDR3 is CASSLAEVEQYF. The CDR3 coding sequence is TGTGCCAGCAGCTTGGCAGAGGTCGAGCAGTACTTC. This chain connects TRBV5-6 to TRBJ2-7; D not resolved. The germline V gene encodes CDR1 SGHDT and CDR2 YYEEEE. The V end was cut by 0 bases, the J end by 6 bases, with 7 bases between. This CDR3 contains 12 residues.

CDR3 protein: CASSYSGGTQYF. In nucleotides, the CDR3 is TGTGCCAGCAGTTACAGCGGGGGTACGCAGTATTTT. The gene calls are TRBV5-6 and TRBJ2-3, with 8 bases aligning to TRBD2. Germline-derived CDR1 and CDR2 are SGHDT and YYEEEE. Trimming removed 5 bases from V and 8 bases from J; junction bases left unmatched: 4. The CDR3 has 12 residues.

The rearrangement joins TRBV9 to TRBJ1-1, with 7 bases lining up with TRBD1. V shed 3 bases and J 1 base; nucleotides not matched to a gene: 3. Germline loops: CDR1 SGDLS, CDR2 YYNGEE. This CDR3 has 14 amino acids. CDR3 coding DNA: TGTGCCAGCAGCGCGGGACAGCCGAACACTGAAGCTTTCTTT. Its translation: CASSAGQPNTEAFF.

V usage is TRBV19 and J usage is TRBJ1-1, with 10 bases lining up with TRBD1. Germline V lookup: CDR1 LNHDA, CDR2 SQIVND (reference sequence). Trimming removed 5 bases from V and 7 bases from J; junction bases left unmatched: 7. The CDR3 is 14 amino acids. DNA of the CDR3: TGTGCCAGTAGTGACGGGACAGGGGCGTATGAAGCTTTCTTT. The encoded protein is CASSDGTGAYEAFF.

This clonotype was detected once. The V call is TRBV30, the J call TRBJ2-1; D ambiguous. The germline V and J ends were trimmed by 3 bases and 8 bases, with 14 bases remaining between them. The CDR3 has 13 residues. Germline CDR1 GTSNPN, CDR2 SVGIG (reference sequence). Written as DNA, the CDR3 is TGTGCCTGGAGGTCCCTAGGTACGGATGAGCAGTTCTTC. Protein: CAWRSLGTDEQFF.

The chain links TRBV7-2 to TRBJ1-2, with D perhaps TRBD1 (6 bases). The germline CDR1 and CDR2 sequences are SGHTA and FQGNSA. V was pared by 5 bases and J by 2 bases, with 12 bases between. The CDR3 runs 14 residues. The CDR3, as DNA: TGTGCCAGCAGCCCAGGTGGGGGCAACTATGGCTACACCTTC. This sequence encodes CASSPGGGNYGYTF.

The genes are TRBV11-2 and TRBJ1-4; D remains ambiguous. CDR1 and CDR2 (germline): SGHAT, FQNNGV. There are 14 residues in the CDR3. Trimming pared 3 bases from V and 3 bases from J, leaving 8 bases between. The CDR3 region has the DNA TGTGCCAGCAGCTTTGCGGCCTCTAATGAAAAACTGTTTTTT. This codes for CASSFAASNEKLFF.